The following is a T cell receptor (beta chain) sequence with its context. The data derive from a study of blood T cell repertoires in COVID-19. Study-level background: The United States, Italy and Spain provided the acute and convalescent COVID-19 samples. T cells, B-cell-depleted T cells, or PBMCs supplied cDNA or gDNA.

V shed 3 bases, J shed 4 bases, and the junction held 7 bases outside the gene matches. The CDR3 totals 14 residues. Looked up from germline, CDR1 is GTSNPN and CDR2 is SVGIG (reference sequence). Study processing details: Researchers report that nucleated cell counts were estimated from reference gene primer amplification. The assay was immunoSEQ multiplex PCR, and TCRdb's table has in-frame clones only and misses some. V and J calls and clone size are those listed in that table; D and trimming were worked out from the DNA. The sample has some 160,000 clones, under 95% seen once. The chain links TRBV30 to TRBJ2-5; 8 bases are a match to TRBD2. The receptor comes from a man younger than 30 with acute or convalescent COVID-19. The source material was peripheral blood. For the CDR3, the DNA is TGTGCCTGGAGCTTAGTGGCGGGGGGAGAGACCCAGTACTTC. Protein product: CAWSLVAGGETQYF.